This T cell receptor (beta chain) came from a study of a mutant IDH1 vaccine in newly diagnosed glioma. For the study at large: Eight vaccinations reached patients in weeks 1, 3, 5, 7, 11, 15, 19 and 23.

As for time point: week 5, during vaccination. Doses consisted of 300 ug of mutant IDH1 20-mer peptide each, paired with topical imiquimod. Produced via immunoSEQ multiplex PCR; TCRdb's table is partial and in-frame only. The table records roughly 28,000 clones, 89% of them present only once. Comment on this clone: Antigen unknown.

V was shortened by 2 bases and J by 3 bases, with 11 bases between the two germline ends. CDR1 GTSNPN and CDR2 SVGIG come from the germline V gene (reference sequence). There are 13 residues in the CDR3. The sequence came from a young man with glioma. The sequencing used PBMCs, collected from a glioma patient whose treatment included an IDH1 peptide vaccine. The rearrangement uses TRBV30 and TRBJ2-7; tentatively, D is TRBD2 (6 bases). CDR3 in amino acids: CAWSPPGGYEQYF. CDR3 nucleotides: TGTGCCTGGAGTCCTCCCGGGGGCTACGAGCAGTACTTC.